This T cell receptor beta chain was sequenced for a study of shared clonotypes between healthy human individuals. Only in-frame clones appear in the TCRdb table, and some are missing; sequencing was by immunoSEQ multiplex PCR. The data show approximately 2,200,000 clones, roughly 91% seen once. CD45RO-negative cells were positively selected for CCR7, leaving out terminally differentiated effector memory CD45RA+ cells. This TCR was sampled from a man in his late teens or twenties in good health. Some clones in this sample may be carry-over from other donors' samples. Source material: naive CD8+ T cells from PBMCs.

CDR3 coding DNA: TGTGCCAGCAGTCTCACGTGGGGAAACATTCAGTACTTC. Translating it yields CASSLTWGNIQYF. V and J are TRBV11-2 and TRBJ2-4, with no clear D. The CDR3 is 13 amino acids. In germline, CDR1 is SGHAT, CDR2 FQNNGV. V was cut by 6 bases and J by 6 bases, with 12 bases left in between.